What follows are 8 T cell receptor beta chains derived from one specimen sequenced in a study of T cell repertoires in ileal Crohn's disease. Generated by immunoSEQ multiplex PCR, the TCRdb table keeps only in-frame clones and is missing some. The table has about 12,000 clones, just over 75% seen once; the top ten hold roughly 4.3%. The sequencing input was ileal tissue. The source is an adult with Crohn's disease.

V and J are TRBV25-1 and TRBJ2-2, with TRBD1 identical over 11 bases. Germline values: CDR1 MGHDK, CDR2 SYGVNS. The CDR3 totals 18 residues. V dropped 4 bases and J dropped 7; count of bases not matched to a gene: 14. CDR3 amino acids: CASSVASSGTGGIGELFF. The CDR3 DNA sequence: TGTGCCAGCAGTGTCGCATCATCCGGGACAGGGGGTATCGGGGAGCTGTTTTTT.

This chain connects TRBV4-1 to TRBJ1-2; the D gene is possibly TRBD1 (5 bases). V was shortened by 0 bases and J by 4 bases, with 18 bases between the two germline ends. CDR1 and CDR2 from the germline V gene are MGHRA and YSYEKL. CDR3 length: 17 residues. CDR3 DNA sequence: TGCGCCAGCAGCCAAGATCCGACGGCCGACGGGGGCTATGGCTACACCTTC. Its translation is CASSQDPTADGGYGYTF.

This chain joins TRBV11-2 and TRBJ1-3, with D uncertain. V shed 5 bases and J shed 1 base, with 15 bases lying between them. The CDR3 contains 16 residues. Per germline, CDR1 SGHAT and CDR2 FQNNGV. The CDR3 sequence is CASSPERGYSGNTIYF. The CDR3 DNA reads TGTGCCAGCAGCCCGGAGCGGGGTTATTCTGGAAACACCATATATTTT.

The V and J genes are TRBV7-8 and TRBJ2-2; TRBD1 aligns across 9 bases. With 5 bases clipped from V and 1 base from J, the junction kept 5 bases outside the gene matches. The V gene's germline CDR1 is SGHVS and CDR2 FQNEAQ. The CDR3 is made up of 16 amino acids. The CDR3 loop reads CASSPLDRGNTGELFF. The CDR3 DNA follows: TGTGCCAGCAGCCCCTTGGACAGGGGGAACACCGGGGAGCTGTTTTTT.

This chain uses TRBV9 with TRBJ2-2; 9 bases match TRBD1. This CDR3 comprises 14 residues. Germline V gene lookup returns CDR1 SGDLS and CDR2 YYNGEE. V was clipped by 3 bases and J by 5 bases; unmatched bases: 2. CDR3 sequence reads: CASSATGGTGELFF. CDR3 coding DNA: TGTGCCAGCAGCGCGACAGGGGGAACCGGGGAGCTGTTTTTT.

As DNA, the CDR3 is TGTGCCAGCAGCGCTTGGGGCGGGGGAGGCACAGATACGCAGTATTTT. It translates to CASSAWGGGGTDTQYF. The gene calls are TRBV9 and TRBJ2-3, with 7 bases identical to TRBD2. CDR3 length: 16 amino acids. Per germline, CDR1 SGDLS and CDR2 YYNGEE. With V trimmed by 3 bases and J by 1 base, 8 bases remained unmatched. Full variable domain (remainder filled in from reference TRBV9 and TRBJ2-3): DSGVTQTPKHLITATGQRVTLRCSPRSGDLSVYWYQQSLDQGLQFLIQYYNGEERAKGNILERFSAQQFPDLHSELNLSSLELGDSALYFCASSAWGGGGTDTQYFGPGTRLTVL.

The chain uses TRBV5-1 and TRBJ2-5, with 12 bases matching TRBD2. V was clipped by 0 bases and J by 3 bases; unmatched bases: 6. The germline gives CDR1 SGHRS, CDR2 YFSETQ. The length of the CDR3 is 17 residues. The CDR3 protein is CASSLALAGGEEETQYF. DNA of the CDR3: TGCGCCAGCAGCTTGGCACTAGCGGGGGGCGAGGAAGAGACCCAGTACTTC. Looking up the rest from reference TRBV5-1 and TRBJ2-5 gives the full variable domain: KAGVTQTPRYLIKTRGQQVTLSCSPISGHRSVSWYQQTPGQGLQFLFEYFSETQRNKGNFPGRFSGRQFSNSRSEMNVSTLELGDSALYLCASSLALAGGEEETQYFGPGTRLLVL.

The genes are TRBV28 and TRBJ1-2; D is perhaps TRBD1 (5 bases). The CDR3 contains 14 residues. Germline values: CDR1 MDHEN, CDR2 SYDVKM. Deletions cut 10 bases from V and 4 bases from J, with 19 bases between. CDR3 sequence reads: CAIKPQGWGYGYTF. The CDR3 coding sequence is TGTGCCATTAAACCCCAGGGATGGGGCTATGGCTACACCTTC.